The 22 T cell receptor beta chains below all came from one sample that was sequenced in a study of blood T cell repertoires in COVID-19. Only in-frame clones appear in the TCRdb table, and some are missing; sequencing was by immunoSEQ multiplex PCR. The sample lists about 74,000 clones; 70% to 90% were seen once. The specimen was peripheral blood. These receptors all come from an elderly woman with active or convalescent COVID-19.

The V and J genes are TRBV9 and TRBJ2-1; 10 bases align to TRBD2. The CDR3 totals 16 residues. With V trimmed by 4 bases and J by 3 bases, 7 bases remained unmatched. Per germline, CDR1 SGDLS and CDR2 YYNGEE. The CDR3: CASSPLAGAGYNEQFF. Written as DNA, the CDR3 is TGTGCCAGCAGCCCTCTAGCGGGAGCTGGCTACAATGAGCAGTTCTTC.

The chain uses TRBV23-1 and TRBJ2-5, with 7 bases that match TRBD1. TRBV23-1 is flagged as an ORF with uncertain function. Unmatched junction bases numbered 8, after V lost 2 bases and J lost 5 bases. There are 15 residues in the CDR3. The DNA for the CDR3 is TGCGCCAGCAGTCAAGTTGAAGGGGGCGCGGAGACCCAGTACTTC. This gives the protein CASSQVEGGAETQYF.

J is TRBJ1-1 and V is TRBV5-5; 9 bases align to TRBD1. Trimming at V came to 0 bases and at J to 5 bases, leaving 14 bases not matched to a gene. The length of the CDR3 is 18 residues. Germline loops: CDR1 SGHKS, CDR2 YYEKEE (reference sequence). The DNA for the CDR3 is TGTGCCAGCAGCTTGGCCGCGGACAGGGGAGCAGATGGGACTGAAGCTTTCTTT. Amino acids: CASSLAADRGADGTEAFF. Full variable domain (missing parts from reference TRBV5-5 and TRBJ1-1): DAGVTQSPTHLIKTRGQQVTLRCSPISGHKSVSWYQQVLGQGPQFIFQYYEKEERGRGNFPDRFSARQFPNYSSELNVNALLLGDSALYLCASSLAADRGADGTEAFFGQGTRLTVV.

The CDR3 DNA reads as TGTGCCAGCAGTAAAGAGCGGGGGGCCGCAGATACGCAGTATTTT. Translated, it gives CASSKERGAADTQYF. This chain joins TRBV2 and TRBJ2-3; 9 nucleotides align to TRBD2. Germline V gene sequence: CDR1 SNHLY, CDR2 FYNNEI. The CDR3 is made up of 15 amino acids. After removal of 5 bases from V and 4 bases from J, the junction contained 7 bases not matched to a gene.

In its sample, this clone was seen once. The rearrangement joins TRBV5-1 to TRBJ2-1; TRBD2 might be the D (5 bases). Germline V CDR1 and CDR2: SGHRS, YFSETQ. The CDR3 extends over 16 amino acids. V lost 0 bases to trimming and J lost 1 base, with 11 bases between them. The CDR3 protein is CASSLVGSVSYNEQFF. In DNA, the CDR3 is TGCGCCAGCAGCTTGGTGGGTAGCGTATCCTACAATGAGCAGTTCTTC.

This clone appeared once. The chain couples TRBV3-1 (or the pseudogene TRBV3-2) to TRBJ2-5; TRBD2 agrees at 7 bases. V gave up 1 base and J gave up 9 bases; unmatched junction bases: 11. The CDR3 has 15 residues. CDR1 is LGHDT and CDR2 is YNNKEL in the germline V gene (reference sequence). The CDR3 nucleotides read TGTGCCAGCAGCCAAGCTCCTAGCGGTGAAATGGCCCAGTACTTC. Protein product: CASSQAPSGEMAQYF.

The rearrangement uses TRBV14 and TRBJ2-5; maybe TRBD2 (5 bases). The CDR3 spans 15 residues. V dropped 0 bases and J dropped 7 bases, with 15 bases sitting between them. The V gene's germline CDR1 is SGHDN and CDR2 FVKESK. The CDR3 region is CASSQDRFRSGTQYF. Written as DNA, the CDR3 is TGTGCCAGCAGCCAAGATCGGTTTCGAAGCGGGACCCAGTACTTC.

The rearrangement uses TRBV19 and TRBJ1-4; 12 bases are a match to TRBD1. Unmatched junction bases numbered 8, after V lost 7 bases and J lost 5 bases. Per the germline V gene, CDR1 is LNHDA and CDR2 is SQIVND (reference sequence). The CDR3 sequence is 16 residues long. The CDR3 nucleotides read TGTGCCAGTATGCCCCGGGACAGGGGGCGAAATGAAAAACTGTTTTTT. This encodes CASMPRDRGRNEKLFF.

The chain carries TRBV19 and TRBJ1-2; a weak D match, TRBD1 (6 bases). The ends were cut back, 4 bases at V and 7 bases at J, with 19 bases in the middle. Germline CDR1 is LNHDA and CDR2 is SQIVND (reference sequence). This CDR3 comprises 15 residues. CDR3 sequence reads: CASSTDWGRGTGYTF. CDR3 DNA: TGTGCCAGTAGTACCGATTGGGGCAGGGGAACTGGCTACACCTTC.

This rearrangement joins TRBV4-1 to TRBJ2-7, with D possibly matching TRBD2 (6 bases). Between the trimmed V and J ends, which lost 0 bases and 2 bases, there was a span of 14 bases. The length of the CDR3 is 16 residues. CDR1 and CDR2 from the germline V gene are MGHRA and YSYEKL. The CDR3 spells CASSQEEISGTYEQYF. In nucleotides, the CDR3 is TGCGCCAGCAGCCAAGAAGAAATTAGCGGAACCTACGAGCAGTACTTC.

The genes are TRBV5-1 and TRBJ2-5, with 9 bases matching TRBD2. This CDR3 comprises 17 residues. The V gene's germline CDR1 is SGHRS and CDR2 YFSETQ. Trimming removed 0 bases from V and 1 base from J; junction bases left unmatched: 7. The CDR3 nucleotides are TGCGCCAGCAGCTTGGTTCGACTAGCGGTTACCCAAGAGACCCAGTACTTC. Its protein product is CASSLVRLAVTQETQYF.

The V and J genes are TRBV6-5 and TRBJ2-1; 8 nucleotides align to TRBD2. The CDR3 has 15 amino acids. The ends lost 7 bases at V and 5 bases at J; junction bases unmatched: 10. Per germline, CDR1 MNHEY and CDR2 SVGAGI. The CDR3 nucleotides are TGTGCCAGCACCCCGGGAGGGGCGCCGAACAATGAGCAGTTCTTC. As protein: CASTPGGAPNNEQFF.

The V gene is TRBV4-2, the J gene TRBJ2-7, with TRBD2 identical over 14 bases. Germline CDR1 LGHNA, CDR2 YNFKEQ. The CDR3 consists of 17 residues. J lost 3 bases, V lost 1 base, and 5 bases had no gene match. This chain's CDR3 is CASSQAPGLAGDYEQYF. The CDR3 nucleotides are TGTGCCAGCAGCCAAGCCCCGGGACTAGCGGGAGACTACGAGCAGTACTTC.

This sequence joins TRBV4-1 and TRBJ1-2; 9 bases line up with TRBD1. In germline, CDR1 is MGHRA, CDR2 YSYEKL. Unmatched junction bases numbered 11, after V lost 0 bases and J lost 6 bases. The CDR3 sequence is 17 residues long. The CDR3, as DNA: TGCGCCAGCAGCCAAGATCGGGAGGGTACAGGGGGCCATGGCTACACCTTC. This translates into CASSQDREGTGGHGYTF.

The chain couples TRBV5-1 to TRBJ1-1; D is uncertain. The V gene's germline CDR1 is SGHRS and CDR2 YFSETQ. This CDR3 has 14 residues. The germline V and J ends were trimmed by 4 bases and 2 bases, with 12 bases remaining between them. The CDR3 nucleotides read TGCGCCAGCAGCCAATTGGAGGCAAACACTGAAGCTTTCTTT. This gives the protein CASSQLEANTEAFF.

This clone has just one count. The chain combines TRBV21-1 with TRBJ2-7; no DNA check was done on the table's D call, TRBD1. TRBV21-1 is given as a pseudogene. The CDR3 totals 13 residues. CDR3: CASSGGPTYEQYF. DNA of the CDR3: TGTGCCAGCAGTGGGGGCCCTACCTACGAGCAGTACTTC.

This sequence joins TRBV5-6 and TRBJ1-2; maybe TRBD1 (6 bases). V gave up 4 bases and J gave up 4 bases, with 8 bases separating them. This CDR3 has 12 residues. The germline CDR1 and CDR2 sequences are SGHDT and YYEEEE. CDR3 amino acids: CASSGGRYGYTF. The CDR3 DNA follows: TGTGCCAGCAGCGGGGGCCGCTATGGCTACACCTTC.

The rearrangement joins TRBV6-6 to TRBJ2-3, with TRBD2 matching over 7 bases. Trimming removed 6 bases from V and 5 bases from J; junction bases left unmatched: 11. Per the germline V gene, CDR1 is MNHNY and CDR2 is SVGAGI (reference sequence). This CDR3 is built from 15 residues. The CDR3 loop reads CASRPRPGGGDTQYF. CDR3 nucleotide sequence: TGTGCCAGCAGACCTCGACCGGGGGGAGGAGATACGCAGTATTTT.

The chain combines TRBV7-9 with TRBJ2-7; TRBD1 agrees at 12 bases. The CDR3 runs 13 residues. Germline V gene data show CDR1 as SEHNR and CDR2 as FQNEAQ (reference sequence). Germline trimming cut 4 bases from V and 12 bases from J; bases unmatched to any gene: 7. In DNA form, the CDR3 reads TGTGCCAGCAGCTCGCGGGACAGGGGGCTGGGGTACTTC. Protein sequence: CASSSRDRGLGYF.

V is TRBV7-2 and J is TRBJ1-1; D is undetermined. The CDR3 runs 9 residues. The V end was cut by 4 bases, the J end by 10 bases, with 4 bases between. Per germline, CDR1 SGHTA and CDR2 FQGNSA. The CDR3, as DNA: TGTGCCAGCAGCTCAGGAGCTTTCTTT. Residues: CASSSGAFF.

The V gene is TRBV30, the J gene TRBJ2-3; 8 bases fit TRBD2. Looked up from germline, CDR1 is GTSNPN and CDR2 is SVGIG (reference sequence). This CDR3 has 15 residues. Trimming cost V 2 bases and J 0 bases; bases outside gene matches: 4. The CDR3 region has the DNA TGTGCCTGGAGTACGGGAGGGTCTAGCACAGATACGCAGTATTTT. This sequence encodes CAWSTGGSSTDTQYF.

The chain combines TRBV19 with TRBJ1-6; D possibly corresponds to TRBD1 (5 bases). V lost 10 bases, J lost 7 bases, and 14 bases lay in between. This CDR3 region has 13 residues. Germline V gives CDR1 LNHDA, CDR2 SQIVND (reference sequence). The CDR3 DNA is TGTGCCACCCGGATGGAGGGGAATTCACCCCTCCACTTT. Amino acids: CATRMEGNSPLHF.